Sequencing of this T cell receptor (beta chain) was carried out in a study of T cells in Graves' hyperthyroidism and ophthalmopathy. Overall study context: At initial diagnosis, before any treatment had begun, peripheral blood was obtained. Overall study results and limits: Researchers found most expanded thyroid clonotypes above 0.001 in blood as well.

Ten or more counts support this clonotype. Its antigen is not identified. Diagnostic decisions used clinical symptoms, serum thyroxine and TRAb, thyroid ultrasound and orbital computed tomography. Cells are PBMCs isolated from about 10 ml of fresh blood. Researchers amplified the TCR beta CDR3 regions from RNA transcripts. With the HTBI primer set, the TCR CDR3 went through a first round of RT-PCR. TCRdb re-derived calls from the multiplex PCR reads in MiXCR, one entry per CDR3 protein. The data hold nearly 250,000 distinct CDR3 sequences, with about 17% observed a single time. The material sequenced was blood. The sequence was collected from a woman younger than 35 with Graves' ophthalmopathy.

The CDR3 nucleotides read TGCAGTGCTAGATCGGGTACCGTCGGGGAGCTGTTTTTT. Its translation: CSARSGTVGELFF. This rearrangement joins TRBV20-1 to TRBJ2-2; D remains ambiguous. Per the germline V gene, CDR1 is DFQATT and CDR2 is SNEGSKA (reference sequence). The CDR3 consists of 13 residues. V gave up 2 bases and J gave up 7 bases, with 11 bases separating them.